The 32 T cell receptor beta chains below were found in one sample sequenced in a study of T-cell reconstitution after alpha-beta-depleted transplantation in children. Unique molecular identifiers featured in how the TCRbeta library was prepared. Via MiXCR, TCRdb re-called the PCR reads, giving one row per CDR3 protein. The table records about 980,000 distinct CDR3 sequences, about 26% of them present only once. The source was PBMCs, mostly from graft donor cells, collected 360 days after TCRalphabeta/CD19-depleted stem cell transplant. The receptors originated from a boy under three years old who had a stem cell transplant for SCID, so the T cells may come from the graft donor.

The chain joins TRBV3-1 to TRBJ1-3; D gene ambiguous. The CDR3 contains 15 residues. With 1 base removed from V and 6 bases from J, the gap between germline ends came to 13 bases. The V gene's germline CDR1 is LGHDT and CDR2 YNNKEL (reference sequence). CDR3 protein: CASSQGVLGENTIYF. Here the CDR3 DNA reads TGTGCCAGCAGCCAAGGAGTTTTGGGAGAAAACACCATATATTTT. Full variable domain (remainder filled in from reference TRBV3-1 and TRBJ1-3): DTAVSQTPKYLVTQMGNDKSIKCEQNLGHDTMYWYKQDSKKFLKIMFSYNNKELIINETVPNRFSPKSPDKAHLNLHINSLELGDSAVYFCASSQGVLGENTIYFGEGSWLTVV.

This clonotype was counted between two and nine times. Germline and junction disagree at one end, which may indicate a read error. The rearrangement uses TRBV4-3 and TRBJ2-2, with D perhaps TRBD1 (5 bases). CDR1 is LGHNA, CDR2 YSLEER, per germline. The CDR3 runs 14 residues. CDR3 DNA sequence: TGCGCCAGCAGGCAAGAGAAAGGGGCCGGGGAGCTGTTTTTT. This sequence encodes CASRQEKGAGELFF.

The CDR3 nucleotides read TGTGCCAGTAGTATAGGTTCCGGGCCCCAGCATTTT. Translated: CASSIGSGPQHF. This chain uses TRBV19 with TRBJ1-5; D is unclear. There are 12 residues in the CDR3. Trimming removed 1 base at V and 9 bases at J, with 7 bases between. CDR1 and CDR2 (germline): LNHDA, SQIVND (reference sequence).

This clonotype was counted a few times. The chain links TRBV25-1 to TRBJ2-5, with D uncertain. Deletions cut 7 bases from V and 1 base from J, with 13 bases between. The CDR3 runs 14 residues. The germline CDR1 and CDR2 sequences are MGHDK and SYGVNS. The CDR3 bases are TGTGCCAGCAAGAAGTCAGGAGCCCAAGAGACCCAGTACTTC. Amino acid sequence: CASKKSGAQETQYF.

In its sample, this clonotype was seen a few times. The V call is TRBV20-1, the J call TRBJ2-3; 9 nucleotides line up with TRBD2. Per germline, CDR1 DFQATT and CDR2 SNEGSKA (reference sequence). V dropped 2 bases and J dropped 2; count of bases not matched to a gene: 8. There are 16 residues in the CDR3. CDR3 sequence reads: CSARKAGGPLTDTQYF. CDR3 bases: TGCAGTGCTAGAAAGGCGGGGGGGCCCCTCACAGATACGCAGTATTTT.

This clonotype was detected a few times. The genes are TRBV5-1 and TRBJ2-5, with TRBD2 identical over 13 bases. CDR3 length equals 16 residues. V lost 4 bases to trimming and J lost 4 bases; unmatched junction nucleotides: 7. Per the germline V gene, CDR1 is SGHRS and CDR2 is YFSETQ. This CDR3 is CASSTGLAGERETQYF. CDR3 sequence (DNA): TGCGCCAGCAGCACCGGACTAGCGGGGGAACGAGAGACCCAGTACTTC. Drawing the rest from reference TRBV5-1 and TRBJ2-5, the complete variable domain is KAGVTQTPRYLIKTRGQQVTLSCSPISGHRSVSWYQQTPGQGLQFLFEYFSETQRNKGNFPGRFSGRQFSNSRSEMNVSTLELGDSALYLCASSTGLAGERETQYFGPGTRLLVL.

The chain combines TRBV24-1 with TRBJ2-5; tentatively, D is TRBD1 (7 bases). Germline CDR1 and CDR2: KGHDR and SFDVKD. CDR3 length: 12 amino acids. As DNA, the CDR3 is TGTGCGTCTGGGCAGGGGGGAGAGACCCAGTACTTC. This gives the protein CASGQGGETQYF.

This clonotype was seen a few times. The chain is built from TRBV20-1 and TRBJ2-5; D call uncertain. CDR1 and CDR2 (germline): DFQATT, SNEGSKA (reference sequence). The CDR3 totals 15 residues. V gave up 5 bases and J gave up 2 bases, with 18 bases separating them. CDR3 loop: CSAGLRSGMQETQYF. The CDR3 DNA reads TGCAGTGCTGGTCTCCGTTCTGGCATGCAAGAGACCCAGTACTTC.

The table lists this clonotype with a few counts. This rearrangement joins TRBV4-1 to TRBJ2-1, with D maybe TRBD2 (6 bases). V lost 4 bases to trimming and J lost 10 bases, with 20 bases between them. CDR1 and CDR2 (germline): MGHRA, YSYEKL. This CDR3 has 15 amino acids. The CDR3 DNA reads TGCGCCAGCAGCCCGCTGGAGGGAGCGGTGAAAGAGCAGTTCTTC. Amino acids: CASSPLEGAVKEQFF.

The chain recombines TRBV6-5 with TRBJ2-5, with 9 bases matching TRBD2. J lost 5 bases, V lost 0 bases, and 1 base had no gene match. The CDR3 spans 14 residues. Germline V gene sequence: CDR1 MNHEY, CDR2 SVGAGI. Written as DNA, the CDR3 is TGTGCCAGCAGTTACTCGGGACTAGCTGAGACCCAGTACTTC. Translated, it gives CASSYSGLAETQYF.

V is TRBV12-3 or TRBV12-4 and J is TRBJ2-2, with D maybe TRBD1 (6 bases). Trimming removed 7 bases at V and 2 bases at J, with 14 bases between. The CDR3 consists of 15 residues. The CDR3 reads CASTPGHSNTGELFF. CDR3 bases: TGTGCCAGCACCCCGGGACATTCTAACACCGGGGAGCTGTTTTTT.

V usage is TRBV14 and J usage is TRBJ2-1; no clear D gene. Trimming left V 0 bases short and J 0 bases short, with 9 bases between. The germline CDR1 and CDR2 sequences are SGHDN and FVKESK. CDR3 length: 16 amino acids. CDR3 sequence reads: CASSQDRASSYNEQFF. The DNA of the CDR3 is TGTGCCAGCAGCCAAGATCGCGCTAGCTCCTACAATGAGCAGTTCTTC. Supplemented by reference TRBV14 and TRBJ2-1, the full variable domain reads EAGVTQFPSHSVIEKGQTVTLRCDPISGHDNLYWYRRVMGKEIKFLLHFVKESKQDESGMPNNRFLAERTGGTYSTLKVQPAELEDSGVYFCASSQDRASSYNEQFFGPGTRLTVL.

The V call is TRBV12-3 or TRBV12-4, the J call TRBJ2-2, with 10 bases matching TRBD2. This CDR3 contains 17 residues. The trim removed 6 bases at V and 6 bases at J, leaving 13 bases unmatched. The CDR3 DNA reads TGTGCCAGCAGCCGCGGGGGTAGCGGGGGGATCGCCGGGGAGCTGTTTTTT. This gives the protein CASSRGGSGGIAGELFF.

The chain is built from TRBV15 and TRBJ2-3, with unresolved D. The CDR3 consists of 13 residues. V was cut by 3 bases and J by 7 bases, with 11 bases left in between. The germline CDR1 and CDR2 sequences are LNHNV and YYDKDF (reference sequence). The CDR3 reads CATSSNGGYTQYF. The CDR3 nucleotides read TGTGCCACCAGCAGCAACGGCGGTTATACGCAGTATTTT.

This clonotype was observed a handful of times. The CDR3 reads CASSLFEGGYEQYF. In nucleotides, the CDR3 is TGTGCCAGCAGTTTATTCGAGGGGGGCTACGAGCAGTACTTC. V is TRBV12-3 or TRBV12-4 and J is TRBJ2-7, with D perhaps being TRBD1 or TRBD2 (6 bases each). This CDR3 has 14 amino acids. V lost 2 bases, J lost 3 bases, and 11 bases lay in between.

This clonotype occurred many times. At one boundary the junction diverges from the germline segment, which might be a read error. The V call is TRBV5-1, the J call TRBJ2-5; D ambiguous. The CDR3 has 12 amino acids. From germline, CDR1 is SGHRS and CDR2 YFSETQ. CDR3 sequence: CASSFTEETQYF. For the CDR3, the DNA is TGTGCCAGCAGCTTTACGGAAGAGACCCAGTACTTC. Full variable domain (rest looked up from reference TRBV5-1 and TRBJ2-5): KAGVTQTPRYLIKTRGQQVTLSCSPISGHRSVSWYQQTPGQGLQFLFEYFSETQRNKGNFPGRFSGRQFSNSRSEMNVSTLELGDSALYLCASSFTEETQYFGPGTRLLVL.

V is TRBV2 and J is TRBJ2-5; unclear D gene. This CDR3 spans 17 amino acids. Germline V gives CDR1 SNHLY, CDR2 FYNNEI. V gave up 3 bases and J gave up 0 bases, with 17 bases separating them. The CDR3 loop reads CASSEVFRLPYQETQYF. Here the CDR3 DNA reads TGTGCCAGCAGTGAGGTTTTTCGCCTCCCGTACCAAGAGACCCAGTACTTC.

This chain links TRBV5-1 with TRBJ2-2; 8 positions match TRBD2. The CDR3 contains 15 residues. Trimming took 8 bases from V and 5 from J; bases not matched to a gene: 11. Germline CDR1 reads SGHRS; CDR2 reads YFSETQ. CDR3 loop: CASKRGPIGTGELFF. The CDR3 DNA follows: TGCGCCAGTAAGCGGGGGCCAATCGGGACCGGGGAGCTGTTTTTT.

This rearrangement joins TRBV7-9 to TRBJ2-7, with D unresolved. CDR1 SEHNR and CDR2 FQNEAQ come from the germline V gene (reference sequence). V dropped 5 bases and J dropped 6 bases, with 11 bases sitting between them. The CDR3 has 12 residues. In DNA form, the CDR3 reads TGTGCCAGCAGCCCCTTTGGGCTCGAGCAGTACTTC. Residues: CASSPFGLEQYF.

This clonotype was counted a few times. The rearrangement uses TRBV10-3 and TRBJ2-2; D might be TRBD1 (6 bases). The length of the CDR3 is 12 residues. Germline V gene lookup returns CDR1 ENHRY and CDR2 SYGVKD. The ends were cut back, 6 bases at V and 7 bases at J, with 9 bases in the middle. Written as DNA, the CDR3 is TGTGCCATCAGCAAGGGGGTCGGGGAGCTGTTTTTT. This sequence encodes CAISKGVGELFF.

This chain connects TRBV7-9 to TRBJ2-5; 8 bases align to TRBD1. This CDR3 has 13 amino acids. Germline V gene sequence: CDR1 SEHNR, CDR2 FQNEAQ (reference sequence). Trimming at V came to 6 bases and at J to 1 base, leaving 1 base not matched to a gene. Here the CDR3 reads CASSQGAQETQYF. CDR3 DNA: TGTGCCAGCAGTCAGGGGGCCCAAGAGACCCAGTACTTC.

This chain joins TRBV7-9 and TRBJ2-1, with D tentatively TRBD1 or TRBD2 (6 bases each). V was clipped by 2 bases and J by 1 base, with 15 bases between them. Germline V lookup: CDR1 SEHNR, CDR2 FQNEAQ (reference sequence). This CDR3 contains 17 residues. CDR3 sequence reads: CASSLTGQGGSYNEQFF. CDR3 coding DNA: TGTGCCAGCAGCTTAACGGGACAAGGGGGGTCCTACAATGAGCAGTTCTTC.

This clonotype was observed a handful of times. The chain links TRBV28 to TRBJ1-1; D perhaps matches TRBD1 (6 bases). The V end was cut by 10 bases, the J end by 1 base, with 19 bases between. Germline V lookup: CDR1 MDHEN, CDR2 SYDVKM. This CDR3 has 15 residues. This CDR3 reads CATVIPRGWNTEAFF. The CDR3 coding sequence is TGTGCCACTGTCATCCCGAGGGGGTGGAACACTGAAGCTTTCTTT.

The rearrangement uses TRBV20-1 and TRBJ1-6, with a tentative D call TRBD1 (6 bases). Trimming removed 6 bases from V and 9 bases from J, with 21 bases in between. This CDR3 is 15 amino acids long. Per germline, CDR1 DFQATT and CDR2 SNEGSKA (reference sequence). The CDR3 reads CSAKQGGRWGSPLHF. The CDR3 region has the DNA TGCAGTGCCAAACAGGGCGGGAGATGGGGTTCACCCCTCCACTTT.

This rearrangement joins TRBV6-5 to TRBJ2-1, with 9 bases lining up with TRBD2. V shed 0 bases, J shed 7 bases, and the junction held 4 bases outside the gene matches. The CDR3 length is 15 residues. CDR1 and CDR2 from the germline V gene are MNHEY and SVGAGI. The CDR3 spells CASSYSGLAGNEQFF. The CDR3, as DNA: TGTGCCAGCAGTTACTCTGGGCTAGCGGGGAATGAGCAGTTCTTC.

This clonotype was counted a few times. The chain joins TRBV6-5 to TRBJ2-1; TRBD2 agrees at 8 bases. Germline CDR1 MNHEY, CDR2 SVGAGI. J gave up 6 bases and V 0 bases, and 10 bases lay outside the gene matches. The CDR3 consists of 17 residues. CDR3 residues: CASSYSSGGGPINEQFF. In DNA, the CDR3 is TGTGCCAGCAGTTACTCGTCTGGCGGGGGGCCGATCAATGAGCAGTTCTTC.

The V gene is TRBV5-6, the J gene TRBJ2-5; 7 bases are a match to TRBD1. Trimming at V came to 4 bases and at J to 4 bases, leaving 7 bases not matched to a gene. The CDR3 is 14 residues long. Germline lookup yields CDR1 SGHDT and CDR2 YYEEEE. CDR3 nucleotide sequence: TGTGCCAGCAGCCGGACAGGTTGGGGAGAGACCCAGTACTTC. Translation: CASSRTGWGETQYF.

V is TRBV7-6 and J is TRBJ2-5, with a tentative D call TRBD1 (5 bases). V gave up 3 bases and J gave up 0 bases, with 14 bases separating them. CDR3 size: 16 residues. Germline CDR1 is SGHVS and CDR2 is FNYEAQ. CDR3 amino acids: CASSFRQPWDQETQYF. The CDR3 coding sequence is TGTGCCAGCAGCTTCAGACAGCCCTGGGACCAAGAGACCCAGTACTTC.

This clonotype was observed a few times. The rearrangement links TRBV12-3 or TRBV12-4 to TRBJ1-5, with D unclear. The CDR3 spans 14 residues. The V end lost 6 bases, the J end lost 0 bases, and 9 bases lay between the germline ends. The CDR3 here is CASSVDGSNQPQHF. The CDR3 bases are TGTGCCAGCAGCGTAGACGGTAGCAATCAGCCCCAGCATTTT.

This clonotype was picked up a small number of times. V gene TRBV5-1 combines with J gene TRBJ1-5; D unclear. CDR3 size: 11 residues. Germline loops: CDR1 SGHRS, CDR2 YFSETQ. V was trimmed by 6 bases and J by 2 bases, leaving 3 bases between them. The CDR3 sequence is CASTGNQPQHF. CDR3 coding DNA: TGCGCCAGCACGGGCAATCAGCCCCAGCATTTT.

J is TRBJ2-5 and V is TRBV20-1, with a tentative D call TRBD1 (5 bases). CDR3 size: 12 residues. V lost 4 bases and J 4 bases, leaving 10 bases between the germline ends. Germline assignment: CDR1 DFQATT and CDR2 SNEGSKA (reference sequence). CDR3 in DNA: TGCAGTGCTAAAACAGGCGGAGAGACCCAGTACTTC. The encoded protein is CSAKTGGETQYF.

There are a few counts of this clonotype. The genes are TRBV29-1 and TRBJ2-3; D unclear. Looked up from germline, CDR1 is SQVTM and CDR2 is ANQGSEA. Trimming stripped 0 bases from V and 0 bases from J, with 4 bases between. The CDR3 loop spans 13 amino acids. The CDR3 spells CSVEDPSTDTQYF. CDR3 in DNA: TGCAGCGTTGAAGACCCTAGCACAGATACGCAGTATTTT.